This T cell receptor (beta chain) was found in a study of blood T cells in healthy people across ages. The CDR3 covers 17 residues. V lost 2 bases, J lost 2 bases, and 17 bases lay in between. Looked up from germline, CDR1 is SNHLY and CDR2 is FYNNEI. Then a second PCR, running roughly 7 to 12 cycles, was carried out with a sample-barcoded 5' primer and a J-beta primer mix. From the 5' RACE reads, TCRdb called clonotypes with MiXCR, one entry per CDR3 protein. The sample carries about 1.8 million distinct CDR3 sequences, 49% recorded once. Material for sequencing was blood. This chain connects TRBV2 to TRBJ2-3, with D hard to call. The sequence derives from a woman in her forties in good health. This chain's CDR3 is CASSEYGMGVPTDTQYF. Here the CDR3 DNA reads TGTGCCAGCAGTGAATACGGCATGGGCGTCCCCACAGATACGCAGTATTTT.